This T cell receptor (beta chain) was recorded in a study of CD8 T cells in ankylosing spondylitis. The CDR3 is 17 amino acids. V was clipped by 0 bases and J by 0 bases, with 11 bases between them. Germline lookup yields CDR1 MGHRA and CDR2 YSYEKL. General study findings and limits: Reported data indicate significant enrichment of disease-linked clones within matched ankylosing spondylitis synovial fluid.

MiXCR was run by TCRdb on the 5' RACE reads, yielding one entry per CDR3 protein. The table has around 340,000 distinct CDR3 sequences, 20% seen once. To note about this clonotype: The antigen is undetermined.

Sequenced sample: blood, either unsorted or a sorted T cell fraction (not recorded which). The rearrangement links TRBV4-1 to TRBJ1-4; no clear D gene. The sequence was obtained from a male donor with ankylosing spondylitis or in good health (not recorded which). The CDR3 loop is CASSQDVLAATNEKLFF. The CDR3, as DNA: TGCGCCAGCAGCCAAGATGTTTTGGCAGCAACTAATGAAAAACTGTTTTTT.